The rows below give T cell receptor beta chains drawn from one sample of a study of blood T cell repertoires in COVID-19. TCRdb's copy holds only in-frame clones and misses some; the assay was immunoSEQ multiplex PCR. Of about 440,000 clones listed, roughly 87% are singletons. The sample comprised PBMCs or T cells enriched from blood (not recorded which). Receptor source: a man aged 18 to 29 who had recovered from COVID-19. The CDR3 runs from the conserved cysteine through the conserved F or W. The order of the fields is V gene, CDR3 protein.

V: TRBV2; CDR3: CASSDQGQGVVLDGYTF
V: TRBV19; CDR3: CAIGQVGNQPQHF
V: TRBV12-5; CDR3: CASGLVVAGGQRVPYEQYF
V: TRBV4-2; CDR3: CASSQDGGLEAFF
V: TRBV11-3; CDR3: CASSFFGGVDGYTF
V: TRBV9; CDR3: CASSSTGGLQPQHF
V: TRBV5-8; CDR3: CASSMELGTSRETQYF
V: TRBV19; CDR3: CASSRLNTGELFF
V: TRBV5-1; CDR3: CASTRTGVGSPLHF
V: TRBV12-3/TRBV12-4; CDR3: CASTTTGSQPQHF
V: TRBV3-1/TRBV3-2; CDR3: CASSQGVGSTEAFF
V: TRBV5-1; CDR3: CASSQGQGRINEKLFF
V: TRBV19; CDR3: CASLPPGTRNTEAFF
V: TRBV3-1/TRBV3-2; CDR3: CASSDRAVEKLFF
V: TRBV7-2; CDR3: CASAGSPEVLYLTF
V: TRBV28; CDR3: CASSTGDYEQYF
V: TRBV6-5; CDR3: CASSYVAAGGEQFF
V: TRBV19; CDR3: CASSSWTGRRSEAFF
V: TRBV6-1; CDR3: CASSEYRLAGGLTGELFF
V: TRBV5-1; CDR3: CASGSTGGQEKLFF
V: TRBV6-1; CDR3: CASSDPGQANNSPLHF
V: TRBV2; CDR3: CASRLSWTSGQETQYF